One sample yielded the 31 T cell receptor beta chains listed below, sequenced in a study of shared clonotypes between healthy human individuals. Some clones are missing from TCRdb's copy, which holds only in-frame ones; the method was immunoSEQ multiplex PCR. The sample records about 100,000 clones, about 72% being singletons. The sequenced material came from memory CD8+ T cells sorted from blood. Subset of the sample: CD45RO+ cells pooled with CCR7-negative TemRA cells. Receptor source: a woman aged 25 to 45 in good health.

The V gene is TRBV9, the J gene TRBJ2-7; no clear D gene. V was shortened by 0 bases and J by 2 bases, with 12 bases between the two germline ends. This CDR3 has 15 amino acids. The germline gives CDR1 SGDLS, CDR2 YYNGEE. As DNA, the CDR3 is TGTGCCAGCAGCGTAGGATCGGATGTAGCCTACGAGCAGTACTTC. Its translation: CASSVGSDVAYEQYF.

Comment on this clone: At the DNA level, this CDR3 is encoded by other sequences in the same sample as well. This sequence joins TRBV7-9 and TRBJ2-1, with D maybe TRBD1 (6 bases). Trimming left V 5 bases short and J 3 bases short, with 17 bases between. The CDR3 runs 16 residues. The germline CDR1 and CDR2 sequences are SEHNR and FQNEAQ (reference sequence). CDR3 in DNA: TGTGCCAGCAGCCCCCGTGGGGGCTCTCGCTACAATGAGCAGTTCTTC. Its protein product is CASSPRGGSRYNEQFF.

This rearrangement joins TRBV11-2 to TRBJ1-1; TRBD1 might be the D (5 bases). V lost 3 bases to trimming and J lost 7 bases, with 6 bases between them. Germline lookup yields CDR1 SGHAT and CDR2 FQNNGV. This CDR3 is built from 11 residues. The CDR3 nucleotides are TGTGCCAGCAGCTTGGGGGGTGAAGCTTTCTTT. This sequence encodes CASSLGGEAFF.

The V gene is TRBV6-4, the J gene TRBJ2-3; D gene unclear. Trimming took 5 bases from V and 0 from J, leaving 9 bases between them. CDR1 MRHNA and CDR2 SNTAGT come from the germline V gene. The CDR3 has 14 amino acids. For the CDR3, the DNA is TGTGCCAGCAGTTCAGACCTGAGCACAGATACGCAGTATTTT. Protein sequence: CASSSDLSTDTQYF.

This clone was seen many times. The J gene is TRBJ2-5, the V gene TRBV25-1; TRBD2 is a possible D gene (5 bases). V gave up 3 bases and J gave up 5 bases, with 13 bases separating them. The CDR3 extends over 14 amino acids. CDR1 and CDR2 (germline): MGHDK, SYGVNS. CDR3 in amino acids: CASSDKGEPETQYF. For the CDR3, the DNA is TGTGCCAGCAGTGATAAGGGAGAGCCGGAGACCCAGTACTTC.

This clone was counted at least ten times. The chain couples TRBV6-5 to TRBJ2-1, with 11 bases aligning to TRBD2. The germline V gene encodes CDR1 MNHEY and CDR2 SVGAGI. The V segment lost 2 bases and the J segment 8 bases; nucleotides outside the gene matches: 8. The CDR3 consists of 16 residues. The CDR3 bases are TGTGCCAGCAGTTACGGAACGTTAGCGGGAGGGTATGAGCAGTTCTTC. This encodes CASSYGTLAGGYEQFF.

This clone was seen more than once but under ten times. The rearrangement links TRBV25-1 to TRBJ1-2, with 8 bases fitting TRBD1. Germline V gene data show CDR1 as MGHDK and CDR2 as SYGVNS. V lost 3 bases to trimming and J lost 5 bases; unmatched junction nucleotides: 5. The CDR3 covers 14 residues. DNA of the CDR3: TGTGCCAGCAGTGAGCCGACAGGGGAATATGGCTACACCTTC. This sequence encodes CASSEPTGEYGYTF.

The DNA for the CDR3 is TGTGCCAGCAGCTTAGATTCGGGGCTGAGCAATCAGCCCCAGCATTTT. Translating gives CASSLDSGLSNQPQHF. The chain couples TRBV7-6 to TRBJ1-5, with a weak D call TRBD1 (5 bases). The V gene lost 1 base and the J gene lost 1 base, with 11 bases spanning the gap. This CDR3 spans 16 amino acids. Germline loops: CDR1 SGHVS, CDR2 FNYEAQ.

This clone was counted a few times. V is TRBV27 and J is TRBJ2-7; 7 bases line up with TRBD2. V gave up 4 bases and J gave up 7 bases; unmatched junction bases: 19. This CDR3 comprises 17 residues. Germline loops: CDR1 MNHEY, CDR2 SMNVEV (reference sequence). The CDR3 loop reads CASSSLLPLNTGGEQYF. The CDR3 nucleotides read TGTGCCAGCAGTTCCCTCCTCCCCCTGAACACCGGGGGGGAGCAGTACTTC.

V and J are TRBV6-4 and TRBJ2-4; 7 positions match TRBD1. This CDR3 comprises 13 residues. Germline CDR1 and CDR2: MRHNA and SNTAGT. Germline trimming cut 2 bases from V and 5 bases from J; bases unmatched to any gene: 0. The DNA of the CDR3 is TGTGCCAGCAGTGACGGGACAGAAAACATTCAGTACTTC. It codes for CASSDGTENIQYF.

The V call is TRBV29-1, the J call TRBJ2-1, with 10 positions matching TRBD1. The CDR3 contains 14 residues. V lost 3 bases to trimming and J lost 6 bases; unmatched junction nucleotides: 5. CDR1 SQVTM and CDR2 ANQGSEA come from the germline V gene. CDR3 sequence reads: CSVEGTGDGNEQFF. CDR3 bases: TGCAGCGTTGAGGGGACAGGGGATGGCAATGAGCAGTTCTTC.

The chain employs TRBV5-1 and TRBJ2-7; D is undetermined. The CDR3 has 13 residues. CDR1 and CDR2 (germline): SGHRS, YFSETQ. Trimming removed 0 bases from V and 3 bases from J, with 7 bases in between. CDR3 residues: CASSLEPHYEQYF. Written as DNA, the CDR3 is TGCGCCAGCAGCTTGGAACCACACTACGAGCAGTACTTC.

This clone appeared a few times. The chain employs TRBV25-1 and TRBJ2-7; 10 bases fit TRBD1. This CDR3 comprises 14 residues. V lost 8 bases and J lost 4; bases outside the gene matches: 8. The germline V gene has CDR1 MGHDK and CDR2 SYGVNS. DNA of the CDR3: TGTGCCAGCGTTCCGGGACAGGGGACTTACGAGCAGTACTTC. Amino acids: CASVPGQGTYEQYF.

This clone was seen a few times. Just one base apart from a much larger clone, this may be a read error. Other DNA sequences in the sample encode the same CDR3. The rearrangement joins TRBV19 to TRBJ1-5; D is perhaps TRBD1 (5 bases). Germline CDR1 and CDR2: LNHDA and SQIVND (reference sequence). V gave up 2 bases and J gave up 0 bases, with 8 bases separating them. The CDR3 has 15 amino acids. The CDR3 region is CASSIWGTSNQPQHF. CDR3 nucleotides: TGTGCCAGTAGTATATGGGGGACTAGCAATCAGCCCCAGCATTTT.

The CDR3 loop is CASSPGGENTEAFF. The CDR3 DNA is TGTGCCAGCAGTCCCGGAGGGGAGAACACTGAAGCTTTCTTT. This rearrangement joins TRBV6-5 to TRBJ1-1; weak D call: TRBD1 (5 bases). The CDR3 spans 14 residues. Germline V gives CDR1 MNHEY, CDR2 SVGAGI. Trimming removed 5 bases from V and 1 base from J, with 11 bases in between.

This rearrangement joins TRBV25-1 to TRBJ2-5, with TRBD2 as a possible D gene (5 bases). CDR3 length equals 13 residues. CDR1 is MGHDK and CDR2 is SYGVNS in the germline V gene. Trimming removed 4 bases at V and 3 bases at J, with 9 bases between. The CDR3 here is CASSGGPKETQYF. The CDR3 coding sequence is TGTGCCAGCAGTGGCGGGCCTAAAGAGACCCAGTACTTC. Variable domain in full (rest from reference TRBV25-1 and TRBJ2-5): EADIYQTPRYLVIGTGKKITLECSQTMGHDKMYWYQQDPGMELHLIHYSYGVNSTEKGDLSSESTVSRIRTEHFPLTLESARPSHTSQYLCASSGGPKETQYFGPGTRLLVL.

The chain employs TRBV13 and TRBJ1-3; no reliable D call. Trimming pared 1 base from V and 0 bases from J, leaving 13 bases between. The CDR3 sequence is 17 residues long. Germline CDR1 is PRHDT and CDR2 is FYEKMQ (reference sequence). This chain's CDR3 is CASSLAPSESSGNTIYF. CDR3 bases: TGTGCCAGCAGCTTAGCCCCAAGTGAGAGCTCTGGAAACACCATATATTTT.

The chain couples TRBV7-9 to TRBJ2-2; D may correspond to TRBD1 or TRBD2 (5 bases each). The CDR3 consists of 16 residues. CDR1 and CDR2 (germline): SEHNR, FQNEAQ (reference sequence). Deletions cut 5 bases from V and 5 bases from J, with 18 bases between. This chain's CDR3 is CASSPTGPKGTGELFF. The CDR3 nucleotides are TGTGCCAGCAGCCCAACGGGGCCCAAGGGTACCGGGGAGCTGTTTTTT. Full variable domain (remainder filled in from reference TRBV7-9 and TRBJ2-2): DTGVSQNPRHKITKRGQNVTFRCDPISEHNRLYWYRQTLGQGPEFLTYFQNEAQLEKSRLLSDRFSAERPKGSFSTLEIQRTEQGDSAMYLCASSPTGPKGTGELFFGEGSRLTVL.

This chain's CDR3 is CASSRQRTFPTNEKLFF. CDR3 DNA: TGTGCCAGCTCCCGACAAAGGACTTTTCCAACTAATGAAAAACTGTTTTTT. The chain has TRBV18 and TRBJ1-4; D not resolved. Per germline, CDR1 KGHSH and CDR2 LQKENI. This CDR3 spans 17 amino acids. Trimming removed 6 bases at V and 0 bases at J, with 17 bases between.

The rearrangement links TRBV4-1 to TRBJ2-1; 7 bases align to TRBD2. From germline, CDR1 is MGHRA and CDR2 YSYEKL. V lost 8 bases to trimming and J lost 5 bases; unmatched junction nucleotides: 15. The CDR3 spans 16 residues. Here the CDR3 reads CASGLAGALKNNEQFF. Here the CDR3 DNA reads TGCGCCAGCGGACTTGCGGGAGCGCTAAAAAACAATGAGCAGTTCTTC.

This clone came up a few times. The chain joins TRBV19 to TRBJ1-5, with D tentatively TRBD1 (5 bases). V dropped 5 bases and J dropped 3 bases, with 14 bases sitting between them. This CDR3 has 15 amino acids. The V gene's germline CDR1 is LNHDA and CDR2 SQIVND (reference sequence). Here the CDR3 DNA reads TGTGCCAGTAGTCGGCAGGGTTATTTCAATCAGCCCCAGCATTTT. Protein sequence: CASSRQGYFNQPQHF.

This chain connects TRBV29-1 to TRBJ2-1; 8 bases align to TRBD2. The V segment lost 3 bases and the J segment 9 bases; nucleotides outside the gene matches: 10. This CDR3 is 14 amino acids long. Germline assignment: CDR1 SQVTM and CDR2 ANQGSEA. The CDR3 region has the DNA TGCAGCGTTGAGGGGCAGCGGGAGAGCCGTGAGCAGTTCTTC. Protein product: CSVEGQRESREQFF.

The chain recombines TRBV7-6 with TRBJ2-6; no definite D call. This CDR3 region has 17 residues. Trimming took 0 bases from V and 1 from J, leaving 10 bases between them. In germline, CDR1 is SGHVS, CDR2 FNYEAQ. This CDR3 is CASSLARSTSGANVLTF. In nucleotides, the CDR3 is TGTGCCAGCAGCTTAGCGCGCTCTACTTCTGGGGCCAACGTCCTGACTTTC.

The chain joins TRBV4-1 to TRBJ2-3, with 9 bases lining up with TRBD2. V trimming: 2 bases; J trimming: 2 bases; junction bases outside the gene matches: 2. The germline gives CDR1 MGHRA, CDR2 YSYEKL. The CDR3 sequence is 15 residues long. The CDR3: CASSQLAGLTDTQYF. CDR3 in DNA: TGCGCCAGCAGCCAACTAGCGGGGCTCACAGATACGCAGTATTTT.

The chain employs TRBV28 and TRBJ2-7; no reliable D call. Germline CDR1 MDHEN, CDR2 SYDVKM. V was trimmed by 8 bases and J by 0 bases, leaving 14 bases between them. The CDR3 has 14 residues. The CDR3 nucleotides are TGTGCCAGCTCGCCTGCAGGATTCTCCTACGAGCAGTACTTC. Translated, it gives CASSPAGFSYEQYF.

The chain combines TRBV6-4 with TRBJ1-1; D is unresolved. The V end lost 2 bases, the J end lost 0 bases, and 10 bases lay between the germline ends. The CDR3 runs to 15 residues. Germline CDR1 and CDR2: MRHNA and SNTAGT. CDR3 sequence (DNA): TGTGCCAGCAGTGACAGTGGCGAAATGAACACTGAAGCTTTCTTT. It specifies CASSDSGEMNTEAFF.

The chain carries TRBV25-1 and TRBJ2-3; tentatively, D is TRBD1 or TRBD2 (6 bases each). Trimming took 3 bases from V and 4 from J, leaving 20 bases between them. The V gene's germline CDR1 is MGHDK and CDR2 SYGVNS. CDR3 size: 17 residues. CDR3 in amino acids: CASSDGSHRERADTQYF. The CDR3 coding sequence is TGTGCCAGCAGTGATGGCTCGCACAGGGAGCGGGCAGATACGCAGTATTTT.

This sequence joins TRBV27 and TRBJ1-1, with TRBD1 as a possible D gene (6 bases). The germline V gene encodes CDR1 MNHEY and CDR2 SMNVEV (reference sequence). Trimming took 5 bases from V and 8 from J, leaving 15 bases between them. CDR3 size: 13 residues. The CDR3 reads CASSVTGLGEAFF. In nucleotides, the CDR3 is TGTGCCAGCAGTGTCACAGGGCTAGGCGAAGCTTTCTTT.

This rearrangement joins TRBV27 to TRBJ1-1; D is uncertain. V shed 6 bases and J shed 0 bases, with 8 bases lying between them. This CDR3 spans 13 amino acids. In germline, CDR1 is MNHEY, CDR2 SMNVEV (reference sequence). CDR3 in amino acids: CASSPDLNTEAFF. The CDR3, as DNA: TGTGCCAGCAGCCCCGACCTGAACACTGAAGCTTTCTTT.

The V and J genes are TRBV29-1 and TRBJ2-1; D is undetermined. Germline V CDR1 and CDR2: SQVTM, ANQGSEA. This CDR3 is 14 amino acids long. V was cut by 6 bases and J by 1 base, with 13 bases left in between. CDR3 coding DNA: TGCAGCGTGCCCTATGGGTTGTCCTACAATGAGCAGTTCTTC. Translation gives CSVPYGLSYNEQFF.

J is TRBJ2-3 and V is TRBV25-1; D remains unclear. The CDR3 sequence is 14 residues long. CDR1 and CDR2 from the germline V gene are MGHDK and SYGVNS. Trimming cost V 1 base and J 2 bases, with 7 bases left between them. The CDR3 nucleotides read TGTGCCAGCAGTGAATCATTATCCACAGATACGCAGTATTTT. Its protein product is CASSESLSTDTQYF.